Below, 19 T cell receptor beta chains from the same sample are listed, as sequenced in a study of blood T cell repertoires in COVID-19. Profiling relied on immunoSEQ multiplex PCR, and the TCRdb table lists in-frame clones only, not all of them. The sample has a few hundred thousand clones, about 90% seen once; the top ten hold less than 2.5%. The sample was PBMCs or T cells enriched from blood (not recorded which). These receptors all stem from a man in his forties in a cohort exposed to, infected with or recovered from COVID-19 (not recorded which).

The CDR3 protein is CASSYRGFSPLHF. CDR3 sequence (DNA): TGTGCCAGTAGTTACAGGGGATTTTCACCCCTCCACTTT. V usage is TRBV19 and J usage is TRBJ1-6, with 7 bases identical to TRBD1. After removal of 5 bases from V and 9 bases from J, the junction contained 4 bases not matched to a gene. Germline CDR1 and CDR2: LNHDA and SQIVND (reference sequence). This CDR3 region has 13 residues.

This clone has a count of ten or more. The chain recombines TRBV6-5 with TRBJ2-1; TRBD2 aligns across 11 bases. V was pared by 0 bases and J by 7 bases, with 2 bases of the junction left unmatched. CDR1 is MNHEY and CDR2 is SVGAGI in the germline V gene. The CDR3 has 15 amino acids. The DNA of the CDR3 is TGTGCCAGCAGTTACTCAACTAGCGGGAGTAATGAGCAGTTCTTC. Amino acid sequence: CASSYSTSGSNEQFF.

The count of this clone is one. At the DNA level, this CDR3 is encoded by other sequences in the same sample as well. The chain combines TRBV6-5 with TRBJ2-7; TRBD1 matches at 7 bases. Germline values: CDR1 MNHEY, CDR2 SVGAGI. The CDR3 consists of 14 residues. J gave up 0 bases and V 6 bases, and 5 bases lay outside the gene matches. The DNA for the CDR3 is TGTGCCAGCAGCCCCAGACAGGGCTCCTACGAGCAGTACTTC. This encodes CASSPRQGSYEQYF.

The V and J genes are TRBV5-1 and TRBJ2-1; 12 nucleotides line up with TRBD2. The CDR3 spans 14 residues. After removal of 4 bases from V and 7 bases from J, the junction contained 3 bases not matched to a gene. Germline V gene sequence: CDR1 SGHRS, CDR2 YFSETQ. The CDR3 DNA reads as TGCGCCAGCAGCGCCGGGACTAGCGGGAATGAGCAGTTCTTC. Translation gives CASSAGTSGNEQFF. The full variable domain, in which reference TRBV5-1 and TRBJ2-1 provide the parts outside the CDR3, is KAGVTQTPRYLIKTRGQQVTLSCSPISGHRSVSWYQQTPGQGLQFLFEYFSETQRNKGNFPGRFSGRQFSNSRSEMNVSTLELGDSALYLCASSAGTSGNEQFFGPGTRLTVL.

The CDR3 is CASSLTGSYEQYF. The CDR3 bases are TGCGCCAGCAGCTTGACAGGTTCCTACGAGCAGTACTTC. The rearrangement uses TRBV5-1 and TRBJ2-7, with D possibly TRBD1 on 5 matching bases. Deletions cut 1 base from V and 1 base from J, with 6 bases between. Germline values: CDR1 SGHRS, CDR2 YFSETQ. CDR3 length equals 13 residues.

The rearrangement joins TRBV4-1 to TRBJ2-1; D possibly corresponds to TRBD1 (5 bases). The CDR3 length is 15 residues. Trimming took 1 base from V and 4 from J, leaving 11 bases between them. Germline-derived CDR1 and CDR2 are MGHRA and YSYEKL. For the CDR3, the DNA is TGCGCCAGCAGCCAAGCTGCCCAGGGTTACAATGAGCAGTTCTTC. Its translation: CASSQAAQGYNEQFF.

The chain recombines TRBV18 with TRBJ1-6; 10 bases map to TRBD1. The CDR3 runs to 19 residues. V gave up 3 bases and J gave up 0 bases; unmatched junction bases: 8. CDR1 KGHSH and CDR2 LQKENI come from the germline V gene. CDR3 nucleotides: TGTGCCAGCTCACCGAACCCGGGACAGGGGAGCTCCTATAATTCACCCCTCCACTTT. Its protein is CASSPNPGQGSSYNSPLHF.

The V and J genes are TRBV2 and TRBJ1-3; no clear D. The V end lost 7 bases, the J end lost 3 bases, and 13 bases lay between the germline ends. The germline CDR1 and CDR2 sequences are SNHLY and FYNNEI. The CDR3 spans 14 residues. CDR3 nucleotides: TGTGCCAGCACCGGACTCAGACTTGGAAACACCATATATTTT. Its protein product is CASTGLRLGNTIYF.

The V and J genes are TRBV3-1 (or the pseudogene TRBV3-2) and TRBJ2-1; the D gene is possibly TRBD1 (6 bases). This CDR3 has 17 residues. The germline V and J ends were trimmed by 1 base and 4 bases, with 17 bases remaining between them. Germline-derived CDR1 and CDR2 are LGHDT and YNNKEL (reference sequence). CDR3 in DNA: TGTGCCAGCAGCCAAGCCCGAGGGACATTAGTTTACAATGAGCAGTTCTTC. It is translated as CASSQARGTLVYNEQFF.

The chain joins TRBV4-1 to TRBJ2-1; 12 bases match TRBD2. CDR1 and CDR2 from the germline V gene are MGHRA and YSYEKL. After removal of 3 bases from V and 4 bases from J, the junction contained 4 bases not matched to a gene. The CDR3 totals 16 residues. The CDR3 DNA follows: TGCGCCAGCAGCCAGGTGACTAGCGGGGGATACAATGAGCAGTTCTTC. Its translation is CASSQVTSGGYNEQFF.

The V and J genes are TRBV28 and TRBJ1-2; a weak D match, TRBD1 (5 bases). This CDR3 has 12 residues. With 7 bases removed from V and 3 bases from J, the gap between germline ends came to 9 bases. Germline-derived CDR1 and CDR2 are MDHEN and SYDVKM. The CDR3 loop is CASMRGDYGYTF. CDR3 coding DNA: TGTGCCAGCATGCGGGGGGACTATGGCTACACCTTC.

The V and J genes are TRBV29-1 and TRBJ2-1, with a weak D call TRBD1 (6 bases). The CDR3 sequence is 12 residues long. Trimming removed 7 bases from V and 6 bases from J, with 13 bases in between. CDR1 and CDR2 from the germline V gene are SQVTM and ANQGSEA. CDR3 sequence (DNA): TGCAGCGGCCAGGGGTCGCGCAATGAGCAGTTCTTC. Protein: CSGQGSRNEQFF.

This sequence joins TRBV5-1 and TRBJ2-2, with 12 bases aligning to TRBD2. The ends lost 2 bases at V and 5 bases at J; junction bases unmatched: 4. The CDR3 runs 16 residues. Germline V lookup: CDR1 SGHRS, CDR2 YFSETQ. This CDR3 reads CASSLLLAGGTGELFF. The CDR3 coding sequence is TGCGCCAGCAGCTTATTACTAGCGGGAGGAACCGGGGAGCTGTTTTTT.

V gene TRBV18 combines with J gene TRBJ1-2; no definite D call. The CDR3 contains 13 residues. Germline V CDR1 and CDR2: KGHSH, LQKENI. V lost 4 bases and J 6 bases, leaving 12 bases between the germline ends. CDR3 loop: CASSLVPGDGYTF. CDR3 nucleotides: TGTGCCAGCTCACTCGTCCCCGGGGATGGCTACACCTTC.

This chain connects TRBV30 to TRBJ1-1, with a weak D call TRBD1 (6 bases). The germline gives CDR1 GTSNPN, CDR2 SVGIG (reference sequence). The CDR3 extends over 12 amino acids. V lost 0 bases, J lost 8 bases, and 10 bases lay in between. This chain's CDR3 is CAWSVQGDEAFF. The DNA of the CDR3 is TGTGCCTGGAGTGTACAGGGAGACGAAGCTTTCTTT.

V gene TRBV5-4 combines with J gene TRBJ1-1; a weak D match, TRBD1 (5 bases). The CDR3 length is 14 residues. Deletions cut 5 bases from V and 0 bases from J, with 11 bases between. Per the germline V gene, CDR1 is SGHNT and CDR2 is YYREEE (reference sequence). This CDR3 is CASRRGEVNTEAFF. CDR3 DNA sequence: TGTGCCAGCAGGCGGGGGGAAGTGAACACTGAAGCTTTCTTT. Full variable domain (outside the CDR3, taken from reference TRBV5-4 and TRBJ1-1): ETGVTQSPTHLIKTRGQQVTLRCSSQSGHNTVSWYQQALGQGPQFIFQYYREEENGRGNFPPRFSGLQFPNYSSELNVNALELDDSALYLCASRRGEVNTEAFFGQGTRLTVV.

The V gene is TRBV28, the J gene TRBJ1-2; 7 bases fit TRBD1. Germline-derived CDR1 and CDR2 are MDHEN and SYDVKM. Unmatched junction bases numbered 7, after V lost 4 bases and J lost 2 bases. This CDR3 region has 15 residues. CDR3 in DNA: TGTGCCAGCAGTTCTGGCGCAGGGGGAAACTATGGCTACACCTTC. Translated, it gives CASSSGAGGNYGYTF.

The chain couples TRBV9 to TRBJ1-4; unclear D gene. Deletions cut 0 bases from V and 6 bases from J, with 12 bases between. The CDR3 runs 15 residues. Germline V gives CDR1 SGDLS, CDR2 YYNGEE. The CDR3 region is CASSVAQRVDEKLFF. The CDR3, as DNA: TGTGCCAGCAGCGTAGCTCAGCGAGTTGATGAAAAACTGTTTTTT.

This chain uses TRBV6-5 with TRBJ2-3; TRBD1 is a possible D gene (5 bases). The CDR3 has 12 amino acids. The ends were cut back, 6 bases at V and 6 bases at J, with 10 bases in the middle. Germline CDR1 and CDR2: MNHEY and SVGAGI. CDR3: CASSPRQDTQYF. In DNA form, the CDR3 reads TGTGCCAGCAGCCCAAGACAGGATACGCAGTATTTT.